Following are 32 T cell receptor beta chains from one sample sequenced in a study of Ad26.COV2.S vaccination and SARS-CoV-2 variants. Only in-frame clones appear in the TCRdb table, and some are missing; sequencing was by immunoSEQ multiplex PCR. The sample includes 300,000 to 450,000 clones, under 95% of them seen just once. The sample in question was peripheral blood, obtained after recovery from COVID-19. These receptors were collected from a human donor who had recovered from COVID-19.

The chain joins TRBV10-1 to TRBJ2-3, with 12 bases fitting TRBD2. CDR1 is WNHNN, CDR2 SYGVQD, per germline (reference sequence). Trimming took 6 bases from V and 0 from J; bases not matched to a gene: 4. The CDR3 covers 16 residues. The CDR3: CASRAGTSGSTDTQYF. In DNA, the CDR3 is TGCGCCAGCAGGGCCGGGACTAGCGGGAGCACAGATACGCAGTATTTT.

The CDR3 here is CASSYYHLAGSGANVLTF. DNA of the CDR3: TGTGCCAGCAGTTACTATCATCTAGCGGGGTCTGGGGCCAACGTCCTGACTTTC. The J gene is TRBJ2-6, the V gene TRBV6-2 or TRBV6-3; 9 bases match TRBD2. This CDR3 is built from 18 residues. V lost 1 base to trimming and J lost 1 base; unmatched junction nucleotides: 5. CDR1 is MNHEY and CDR2 is SVGEGT in the germline V gene.

V usage is TRBV27 and J usage is TRBJ1-2, with no clear D. The germline V and J ends were trimmed by 4 bases and 8 bases, with 17 bases remaining between them. The CDR3 runs 14 residues. Per germline, CDR1 MNHEY and CDR2 SMNVEV (reference sequence). CDR3 nucleotides: TGTGCCAGCAGTTCCTCGACGTTAGTGGAGGGCTACACCTTC. The encoded protein is CASSSSTLVEGYTF.

The chain links TRBV6-5 to TRBJ1-6; unclear D gene. Germline assignment: CDR1 MNHEY and CDR2 SVGAGI. This CDR3 has 14 amino acids. V lost 6 bases to trimming and J lost 4 bases, with 10 bases between them. The CDR3: CASSYVGYNSPLHF. In DNA form, the CDR3 reads TGTGCCAGCAGCTATGTAGGGTATAATTCACCCCTCCACTTT.

This rearrangement joins TRBV7-9 to TRBJ2-3, with 9 bases aligning to TRBD1. The germline V gene encodes CDR1 SEHNR and CDR2 FQNEAQ (reference sequence). CDR3 length equals 15 residues. With V trimmed by 3 bases and J by 4 bases, 5 bases remained unmatched. CDR3 residues: CASSFARTGADTQYF. The CDR3 DNA is TGTGCCAGCAGCTTCGCTCGGACAGGGGCAGATACGCAGTATTTT.

The rearrangement joins TRBV12-3 or TRBV12-4 to TRBJ2-3; TRBD1 aligns across 7 bases. CDR3 size: 13 residues. The J segment lost 7 bases and the V segment lost 5 bases, leaving 6 bases of the junction unmatched. The CDR3, as DNA: TGTGCCAGCAGTCTGACAGGGCAGTATACGCAGTATTTT. Its protein product is CASSLTGQYTQYF.

The rearrangement joins TRBV3-1 (or the pseudogene TRBV3-2) to TRBJ1-1; weak D call: TRBD1 (5 bases). Germline values: CDR1 LGHDT, CDR2 YNNKEL (reference sequence). The CDR3 loop spans 15 amino acids. Trimming took off 6 bases at V and 0 bases at J, with 14 bases between the two ends. The CDR3 DNA reads as TGTGCCAGCAGACGCAGGGAAGGAATGAACACTGAAGCTTTCTTT. As protein: CASRRREGMNTEAFF.

In regard to this clone: A read error may account for a junction end that differs from germline. This chain uses TRBV4-1 with TRBJ2-2, with a weak D call TRBD2 (6 bases). Germline CDR1 and CDR2: MGHRA and YSYEKL. This CDR3 contains 16 residues. CDR3 DNA: TGCGCCCGCAGCACACTGGGGGGATCTAGCACCGGGGAGCTGTTTTTT. Its protein product is CARSTLGGSSTGELFF.

This clone was recorded once. The CDR3 loop is CASSLTGEQFF. In nucleotides, the CDR3 is TGTGCCAGCAGCTTAACCGGTGAGCAGTTCTTC. The rearrangement uses TRBV7-3 and TRBJ2-1; no firm D call. This CDR3 comprises 11 residues. Between the trimmed V and J ends, which lost 0 bases and 9 bases, there was a span of 3 bases. Germline V gene data show CDR1 as SGHTA and CDR2 as FQGTGA.

V usage is TRBV5-4 and J usage is TRBJ1-6, with D tentatively TRBD1 (6 bases). V was shortened by 5 bases and J by 7 bases, with 13 bases between the two germline ends. This CDR3 spans 14 amino acids. CDR1 is SGHNT and CDR2 is YYREEE in the germline V gene (reference sequence). CDR3 DNA: TGTGCCAGCAGTCCTCAGGGGCTGAATTCACCCCTCCACTTT. It yields the protein CASSPQGLNSPLHF.

The CDR3 loop is CASSSSTGGWTDTQYF. CDR3 sequence (DNA): TGCGCCAGCAGCTCTTCGACAGGGGGATGGACAGATACGCAGTATTTT. The V call is TRBV5-1, the J call TRBJ2-3; 9 nucleotides match TRBD1. V shed 3 bases, J shed 3 bases, and the junction held 8 bases outside the gene matches. Germline V gene data show CDR1 as SGHRS and CDR2 as YFSETQ. The CDR3 loop spans 16 amino acids. The variable domain in full, completed from reference TRBV5-1 and TRBJ2-3, reads KAGVTQTPRYLIKTRGQQVTLSCSPISGHRSVSWYQQTPGQGLQFLFEYFSETQRNKGNFPGRFSGRQFSNSRSEMNVSTLELGDSALYLCASSSSTGGWTDTQYFGPGTRLTVL.

This clone was picked up a small number of times. J is TRBJ1-5 and V is TRBV7-2; 9 nucleotides align to TRBD1. The V gene end was trimmed by 7 bases and the J gene end by 6 bases; junction bases not matched to a gene: 7. The germline gives CDR1 SGHTA, CDR2 FQGNSA. The CDR3 is 14 residues long. This CDR3 reads CASNPQGAAQPQHF. The CDR3 nucleotides are TGTGCCAGCAACCCACAGGGGGCAGCTCAGCCCCAGCATTTT.

The rearrangement uses TRBV19 and TRBJ1-5, with TRBD1 identical over 7 bases. V shed 2 bases and J 7 bases; nucleotides not matched to a gene: 8. The V gene's germline CDR1 is LNHDA and CDR2 SQIVND (reference sequence). The CDR3 length is 15 residues. The CDR3 DNA sequence: TGTGCCAGTAGTATAAAATACGCAGGGGGACAGCCCCAGCATTTT. It encodes CASSIKYAGGQPQHF. The full variable domain, completed using reference TRBV19 and TRBJ1-5, is DGGITQSPKYLFRKEGQNVTLSCEQNLNHDAMYWYRQDPGQGLRLIYYSQIVNDFQKGDIAEGYSVSREKKESFPLTVTSAQKNPTAFYLCASSIKYAGGQPQHFGDGTRLSIL.

The chain couples TRBV2 to TRBJ2-7, with TRBD2 matching over 8 bases. CDR3 length equals 15 residues. The germline V gene encodes CDR1 SNHLY and CDR2 FYNNEI. The J segment lost 3 bases and the V segment lost 6 bases, leaving 10 bases of the junction unmatched. The CDR3, as DNA: TGTGCCAGCAGCGGGGGGGTCCTACTGGGCTACGAGCAGTACTTC. Translated: CASSGGVLLGYEQYF.

In this sample, this clone turned up once. The rearrangement links TRBV4-3 to TRBJ2-3; a possible D gene is TRBD2 (5 bases). Trimming removed 0 bases at V and 5 bases at J, with 9 bases between. There are 14 residues in the CDR3. CDR1 is LGHNA, CDR2 YSLEER, per germline. The CDR3 nucleotides are TGCGCCAGCAGCCAAGATAGGAGGAGAGATACGCAGTATTTT. This sequence encodes CASSQDRRRDTQYF.

V usage is TRBV9 and J usage is TRBJ1-1; TRBD1 might be the D (5 bases). V lost 0 bases to trimming and J lost 7 bases, with 7 bases between them. The CDR3 runs to 12 residues. CDR1 and CDR2 (germline): SGDLS, YYNGEE. This CDR3 reads CASSVDGGEAFF. The CDR3, as DNA: TGTGCCAGCAGCGTAGATGGGGGTGAAGCTTTCTTT.

The chain uses TRBV6-2 or TRBV6-3 and TRBJ2-4, with 11 bases fitting TRBD1. The CDR3 has 17 residues. Germline CDR1 and CDR2: MNHEY and SVGEGT. V shed 2 bases, J shed 2 bases, and the junction held 5 bases outside the gene matches. Here the CDR3 reads CASSYPDRGPTKNIQYF. CDR3 nucleotide sequence: TGTGCCAGCAGTTACCCGGACAGGGGGCCTACCAAAAACATTCAGTACTTC.

On this clone: A junction end diverges from the germline sequence, so it may reflect a read error. J is TRBJ2-1 and V is TRBV11-2; D gene ambiguous. The CDR3 has 11 amino acids. Germline V lookup: CDR1 SGHAT, CDR2 FQNNGV. The CDR3 loop reads CASSGYHEQFF. CDR3 sequence (DNA): TGTGCCAGCAGCGGCTACCATGAGCAGTTCTTC.

This clone has just one count. J is TRBJ2-7 and V is TRBV5-1; 9 bases line up with TRBD2. Germline V gene data show CDR1 as SGHRS and CDR2 as YFSETQ. V shed 4 bases, J shed 4 bases, and the junction held 9 bases outside the gene matches. This CDR3 comprises 15 residues. The CDR3 DNA is TGCGCCAGCAGCATCGTTAGCGGGGGAGATTACGAGCAGTACTTC. It codes for CASSIVSGGDYEQYF.

V is TRBV2 and J is TRBJ2-2; 12 bases are a match to TRBD2. The CDR3 has 16 amino acids. The germline V gene has CDR1 SNHLY and CDR2 FYNNEI. After removal of 4 bases from V and 0 bases from J, the junction contained 0 bases not matched to a gene. Here the CDR3 reads CASSGLAGANTGELFF. The CDR3 bases are TGTGCCAGCAGTGGACTAGCGGGGGCGAACACCGGGGAGCTGTTTTTT.

This clone was counted once. The chain combines TRBV5-1 with TRBJ1-5; 12 nucleotides agree with TRBD1. Per germline, CDR1 SGHRS and CDR2 YFSETQ. After removal of 4 bases from V and 6 bases from J, the junction contained 5 bases not matched to a gene. CDR3 size: 15 residues. The chain's CDR3 is CASSPGTGGIQPQHF. CDR3 DNA: TGCGCCAGCAGCCCTGGGACAGGGGGCATTCAGCCCCAGCATTTT.

V gene TRBV7-6 combines with J gene TRBJ2-3, with TRBD1 matching over 7 bases. The CDR3 extends over 15 amino acids. Germline CDR1 and CDR2: SGHVS and FNYEAQ. V gave up 1 base and J gave up 3 bases; unmatched junction bases: 4. CDR3 DNA sequence: TGTGCCAGCAGCTTAGAGGGGGCGCAGACAGATACGCAGTATTTT. This sequence encodes CASSLEGAQTDTQYF.

The J gene is TRBJ1-1, the V gene TRBV4-1; D gene ambiguous. Per germline, CDR1 MGHRA and CDR2 YSYEKL. The CDR3 runs 14 residues. V shed 10 bases and J shed 0 bases, with 15 bases lying between them. The CDR3 is CATSTGQMNTEAFF. The CDR3 DNA sequence: TGCGCCACCTCCACCGGGCAGATGAACACTGAAGCTTTCTTT.

The chain has TRBV3-1 (or the pseudogene TRBV3-2) and TRBJ2-3, with D possibly being TRBD1 (6 bases). The CDR3 has 14 amino acids. Germline V CDR1 and CDR2: LGHDT, YNNKEL (reference sequence). The V and J ends lost 4 bases and 5 bases respectively, with 13 bases between them. CDR3 sequence reads: CASSPDSEGDTQYF. The CDR3 bases are TGTGCCAGCAGCCCGGACAGCGAGGGAGATACGCAGTATTTT.

The V and J genes are TRBV12-3 or TRBV12-4 and TRBJ1-1; D unresolved. CDR3 length: 11 amino acids. V dropped 7 bases and J dropped 2 bases, with 5 bases sitting between them. CDR3 DNA sequence: TGTGCCAGCACCAGAAACACTGAAGCTTTCTTT. Amino acid sequence: CASTRNTEAFF.

CDR3 protein: CASTFQTGGNSPLHF. The DNA for the CDR3 is TGTGCCAGCACATTTCAGACCGGTGGGAATTCACCCCTCCACTTT. V is TRBV6-5 and J is TRBJ1-6; no reliable D call. In germline, CDR1 is MNHEY, CDR2 SVGAGI. CDR3 length: 15 residues. Trimming took 7 bases from V and 7 from J, leaving 17 bases between them.

This rearrangement joins TRBV6-2 or TRBV6-3 to TRBJ1-2; D is unclear. Looked up from germline, CDR1 is MNHEY and CDR2 is SVGEGT. The CDR3 covers 14 residues. The V and J ends lost 2 bases and 2 bases respectively, with 9 bases between them. CDR3 sequence (DNA): TGTGCCAGCAGTTACCAGACCGCGAACTATGGCTACACCTTC. It encodes CASSYQTANYGYTF.

This clone was counted once. The chain combines TRBV5-1 with TRBJ1-1; D might be TRBD1 (5 bases). The CDR3 sequence is 16 residues long. The ends were cut back, 0 bases at V and 1 base at J, with 13 bases in the middle. The germline gives CDR1 SGHRS, CDR2 YFSETQ. The CDR3 protein is CASSLASGPPNTEAFF. CDR3 bases: TGCGCCAGCAGCTTGGCATCGGGACCGCCGAACACTGAAGCTTTCTTT.

This clone turned up a few times. The chain recombines TRBV2 with TRBJ2-2; D is perhaps TRBD1 (6 bases). The V and J ends lost 9 bases and 3 bases respectively, with 14 bases between them. This CDR3 has 14 residues. Germline CDR1 and CDR2: SNHLY and FYNNEI. CDR3 protein: CARARDTHTGELFF. CDR3 in DNA: TGTGCCAGAGCTCGGGACACTCACACCGGGGAGCTGTTTTTT.

The chain links TRBV6-5 to TRBJ2-7; D is possibly TRBD1 (6 bases). The CDR3 covers 15 residues. Deletions cut 5 bases from V and 2 bases from J, with 16 bases between. Germline CDR1 is MNHEY and CDR2 is SVGAGI. The CDR3 bases are TGTGCCAGCAGTCCTGGACAGCCAGGGGCCTACGAGCAGTACTTC. This codes for CASSPGQPGAYEQYF.

V is TRBV7-2 and J is TRBJ2-3, with 8 bases fitting TRBD1. Germline CDR1 SGHTA, CDR2 FQGNSA. The V segment lost 3 bases and the J segment 2 bases; nucleotides outside the gene matches: 7. This CDR3 has 16 amino acids. The CDR3 reads CASSFRGQATTDTQYF. The CDR3 coding sequence is TGTGCCAGCAGCTTTAGGGGACAGGCGACCACAGATACGCAGTATTTT.

The chain links TRBV11-1 to TRBJ2-2, with a tentative D call TRBD1 (6 bases). The V gene's germline CDR1 is SGHAT and CDR2 FQDESV (reference sequence). Deletions cut 2 bases from V and 5 bases from J, with 6 bases between. This CDR3 has 13 amino acids. CDR3: CASSLRGTGELFF. CDR3 DNA: TGTGCCAGCAGCTTAAGGGGGACCGGGGAGCTGTTTTTT.